This TCR beta chain was recorded in a study of T cells in localized non-small cell lung cancer. Assay: immunoSEQ multiplex PCR; the TCRdb copy retains only in-frame clones and omits some. There are approximately 46,000 clones in the sample; about 86% occur only once, and 17% lies in the top ten. The V gene's germline CDR1 is SGHVS and CDR2 FNYEAQ. The V gene lost 4 bases and the J gene lost 4 bases, with 13 bases spanning the gap. CDR3 size: 14 residues. This clonotype was sampled from a man aged 35 to 69 with stage III lung adenocarcinoma. The genes are TRBV7-6 and TRBJ1-1, with D unresolved. The sample consisted of peripheral blood mononuclear cells, taken before any cancer treatment. The CDR3 reads CASSSLTAGTEAFF. The DNA for the CDR3 is TGTGCCAGCAGCTCCCTAACAGCTGGCACTGAAGCTTTCTTT.